This is a list of T cell receptor beta chains from one sample in a study of blood T cell repertoires in COVID-19. The table came from immunoSEQ multiplex PCR; TCRdb's copy has only in-frame clones and leaves some out. The table has under 250,000 clones, more than 65% seen once. Sequencing was performed on peripheral blood. These receptors were collected from a human donor in a cohort sampled during active COVID-19. Both conserved end residues are part of each CDR3. Some rows mark clone size as missing; the rest say once, few, many or name a class of expanded clone.

abundance: -
j_gene: TRBJ2-7
len: 16
v_gene: TRBV3-1/TRBV3-2
CDR3aa: CASSQVQQVHLREQYF

abundance: -
j_gene: TRBJ2-5
len: 14
v_gene: TRBV5-1
CDR3aa: CASSLDQYQETQYF

abundance: -
j_gene: TRBJ2-1
len: 15
v_gene: TRBV13
CDR3aa: CASSPMFAGYNEQFF

abundance: few
j_gene: TRBJ2-7
len: 19
v_gene: TRBV4-1
CDR3aa: CASSPGGLAGGLKIYEQYF

abundance: -
j_gene: TRBJ2-6
len: 15
v_gene: TRBV5-1
CDR3aa: CASSLSGTGANVLTF

abundance: -
j_gene: TRBJ1-3
len: 14
v_gene: TRBV18
CDR3aa: CASSLDSSGNTIYF

abundance: -
j_gene: TRBJ2-7
len: 14
v_gene: TRBV2
CDR3aa: CASSKAGATLEQYF

abundance: -
j_gene: TRBJ2-7
len: 17
v_gene: TRBV3-1/TRBV3-2
CDR3aa: CASSPRPLAGESYEQYF

abundance: -
j_gene: TRBJ2-3
len: 16
v_gene: TRBV28
CDR3aa: CASSLLGGSSTDTQYF

abundance: -
j_gene: TRBJ2-7
len: 14
v_gene: TRBV5-1
CDR3aa: CASSLDGGGVEQYF

abundance: -
j_gene: TRBJ1-3
len: 14
v_gene: TRBV28
CDR3aa: CASSLQGTGNTIYF

abundance: -
j_gene: TRBJ1-6
len: 13
v_gene: TRBV6-6
CDR3aa: CASTDQGASPLHF

abundance: -
j_gene: TRBJ2-7
len: 13
v_gene: TRBV11-2
CDR3aa: CASSAFTGDEQYF

abundance: -
j_gene: TRBJ1-4
len: 14
v_gene: TRBV2
CDR3aa: CASSDNGQNEKLFF